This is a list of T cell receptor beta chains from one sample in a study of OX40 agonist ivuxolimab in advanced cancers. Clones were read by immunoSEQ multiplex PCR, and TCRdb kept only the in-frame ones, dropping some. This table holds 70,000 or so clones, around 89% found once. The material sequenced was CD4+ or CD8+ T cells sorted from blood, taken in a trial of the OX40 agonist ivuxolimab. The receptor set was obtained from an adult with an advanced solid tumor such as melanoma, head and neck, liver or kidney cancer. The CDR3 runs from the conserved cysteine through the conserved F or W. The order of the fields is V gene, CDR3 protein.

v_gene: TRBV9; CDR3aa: CASSPTGSYGYTF
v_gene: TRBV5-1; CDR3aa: CASSFGRHGNYEQYF
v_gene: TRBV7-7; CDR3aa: CASSLKQGAVEQYF
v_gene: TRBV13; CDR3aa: CASSPTRGRTDTQYF
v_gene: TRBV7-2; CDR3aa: CASSVPGYPYEQYF
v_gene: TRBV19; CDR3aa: CASSYTVIRDQPQHF
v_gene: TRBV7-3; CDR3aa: CASSLTSGSTYEQYF
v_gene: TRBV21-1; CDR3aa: CASKVNSIYEQYF
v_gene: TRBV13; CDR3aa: CASSPGTSTAYNEQFF
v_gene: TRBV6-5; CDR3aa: CASGQVSYEQYF
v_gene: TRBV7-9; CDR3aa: CASSLTSGNEQYF
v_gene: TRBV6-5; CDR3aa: CASSLSGGVSDEQFF
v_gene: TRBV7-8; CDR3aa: CASSSDPAESHSADTQYF
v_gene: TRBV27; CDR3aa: CASSLAQGVTTEAFF
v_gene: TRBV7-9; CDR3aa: CASSLPLTDTQYF
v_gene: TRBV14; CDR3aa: CASSQEIVIGWNEAFF
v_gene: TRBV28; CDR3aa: CASSIGQGIDEQFF
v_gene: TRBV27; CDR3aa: CASSFLGGANVLTF
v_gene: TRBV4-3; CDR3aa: CASSQDSGGALRAGELFF
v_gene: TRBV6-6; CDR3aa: CASSEDSPQHF
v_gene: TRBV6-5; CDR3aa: CASMNDPHRAEAFF
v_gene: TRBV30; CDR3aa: CAWSVSRGPYGYTF
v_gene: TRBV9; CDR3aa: CASSPPASGRVTDTQYF
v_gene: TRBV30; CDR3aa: CAWSTRGPGNQPQHF
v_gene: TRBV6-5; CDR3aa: CASSYSVNTEAFF
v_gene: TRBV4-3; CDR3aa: CASSQDRMGLNYGYTF
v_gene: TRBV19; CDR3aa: CASSIMGWKNNEQFF
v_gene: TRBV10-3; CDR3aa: CAIMVRSADGDGYTF
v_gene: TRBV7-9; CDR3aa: CASSSNRDIQSSYEQYF
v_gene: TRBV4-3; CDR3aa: CASSHEDRGGSPLHF
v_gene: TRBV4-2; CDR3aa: CASSHRGGASYNEQFF
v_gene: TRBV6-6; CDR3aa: CASHKAANTGELFF
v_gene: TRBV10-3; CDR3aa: CASRHQDRGIFTGELFF
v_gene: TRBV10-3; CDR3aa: CAIRASGRADTQYF
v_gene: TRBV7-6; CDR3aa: CASSLGQTNEQFF
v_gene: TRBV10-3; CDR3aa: CAISEVANGWMNTEAFF
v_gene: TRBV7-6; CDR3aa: CASSLAPLASSTDTQYF
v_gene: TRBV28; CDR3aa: CASSPETGNTEAFF
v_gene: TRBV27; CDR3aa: CASSLLGQGPYGYTF
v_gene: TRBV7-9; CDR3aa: CASSLEGSGTEAFF
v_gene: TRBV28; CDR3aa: CASSFGSNQPQHF
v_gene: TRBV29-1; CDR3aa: CSVEKQETRETQYF
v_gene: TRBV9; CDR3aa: CASSVGTGGIVEKLFF
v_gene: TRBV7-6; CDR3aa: CASSSNRDSNQETQYF
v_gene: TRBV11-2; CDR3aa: CASSDTGGRLDTQYF
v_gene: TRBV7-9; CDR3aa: CASANARDGTNYGYTF